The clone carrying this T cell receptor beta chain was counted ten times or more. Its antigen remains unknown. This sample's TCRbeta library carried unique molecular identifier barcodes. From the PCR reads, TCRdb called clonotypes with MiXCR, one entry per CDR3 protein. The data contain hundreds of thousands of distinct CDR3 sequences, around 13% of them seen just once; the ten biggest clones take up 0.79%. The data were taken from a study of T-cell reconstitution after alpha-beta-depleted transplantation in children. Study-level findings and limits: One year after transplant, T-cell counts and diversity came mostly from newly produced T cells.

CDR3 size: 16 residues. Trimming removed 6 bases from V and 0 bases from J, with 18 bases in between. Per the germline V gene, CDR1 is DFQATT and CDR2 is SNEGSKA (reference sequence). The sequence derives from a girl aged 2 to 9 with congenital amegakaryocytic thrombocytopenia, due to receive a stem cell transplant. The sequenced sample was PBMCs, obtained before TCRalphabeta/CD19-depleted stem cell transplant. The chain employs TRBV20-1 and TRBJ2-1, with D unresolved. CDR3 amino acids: CSAGIRRLSSYNEQFF. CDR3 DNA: TGCAGTGCAGGGATCCGACGGCTGAGCTCCTACAATGAGCAGTTCTTC.